This TCR beta chain originates from a study of blood T cell repertoires in COVID-19 (dated by TCRdb to the early 2020s). Context from the whole study: The collaborator samples originated in the United States, Italy and Spain and spanned the acute and convalescent phases of COVID-19. Samples were obtained from the ongoing ImmuneRACE study (first 160 participants) and from 1,200 or so subjects provided by 6 global collaborators. The dataset comprised deeply sampled blood TCRbeta repertoires from subjects exposed to, actively infected with, or recovered from COVID-19. The repertoires were released in a freely available public database intended as a resource for research on the immune response to SARS-CoV-2. A de-identified subject ID, COVID-19 status, age in years and sex were almost always included in the sample metadata. The material from the prospective study consisted of cDNA or gDNA derived from T cells, B-cell-depleted T cells, or PBMCs. Where available, HLA class I and class II types were taken from metadata supplied by the sample provider and were not determined by assay-based typing. What the work shows at the level of the full study, not this receptor alone: Clinical and demographic metadata were provided uncurated, with the amount varying by source and participant.

TCRbeta CDR3 regions were amplified from genomic DNA using the immunoSEQ Assay, a bias-controlled multiplex PCR. As for the original processing: The number of nucleated cells in each sample was estimated from the amplification of reference gene primers within the assay. Sequence reads were collapsed and filtered to measure the absolute abundance of every unique TCRbeta CDR3 rearrangement. Productive Simpson clonality was computed per sample as the square root of Simpson's diversity index over productive rearrangements. TCRdb took over this immuneACCESS table, retaining in-frame rearrangements with V and J assigned. Such tables are incomplete; in checked studies, under half of the missing clones stem from an unresolved V gene, and the remainder is unexplained. V, J and clone size are taken as reported in that table, and D and trimming were inferred from the DNA itself. Within this sample are fewer than 250,000 clones, with 84% of them counted one time only. The ten largest clones represent roughly 3.2% of the sample.

Participants in the prospective study were aged about 18 to 95 years, lived in some 24 United States geographic areas, and enrolled through a virtual design. To assign participants to cohorts, the prospective study relied on clinical history that participants themselves reported in a screening survey and a study questionnaire. Recovered participants in ImmuneRACE Cohort 3 were defined as having two consecutive negative NP/OP PCR tests, clearance from a healthcare professional, or resolution of symptoms. In the prospective study, whole blood, serum and a nasopharyngeal or oropharyngeal swab were collected from each participant by mobile phlebotomists. Prospective study participants could optionally give additional blood draws and questionnaires over a roughly two-month period. Before DNA extraction, blood samples from the prospective study were shipped at room temperature or frozen. Regarding this clone: It lacks a known antigen. Base qualities are not provided; no much larger clone lies one nucleotide away.

Relative to germline, V is missing 4 bases and J is missing 8 bases, with 2 bases of the junction outside any gene match. The CDR3, from cysteine to phenylalanine, totals 12 residues. Only the CDR3 DNA stays, 36 bases, in frame from base 1. CDR1 and CDR2 were assigned from the germline V gene (reference sequence) as SEHNR and FQNEAQ. Recombination linked TRBV7-9 to TRBJ1-2, with 9 central nucleotides matching TRBD1. The source of this sequence is a woman in her 30s who had recovered from COVID-19. Material: PBMCs or T cells enriched from blood (not recorded which). The bases read TGTGCCAGCAGCTCGGACAGGGGCGGCTACACCTTC. Its product reads: CASSSDRGGYTF.